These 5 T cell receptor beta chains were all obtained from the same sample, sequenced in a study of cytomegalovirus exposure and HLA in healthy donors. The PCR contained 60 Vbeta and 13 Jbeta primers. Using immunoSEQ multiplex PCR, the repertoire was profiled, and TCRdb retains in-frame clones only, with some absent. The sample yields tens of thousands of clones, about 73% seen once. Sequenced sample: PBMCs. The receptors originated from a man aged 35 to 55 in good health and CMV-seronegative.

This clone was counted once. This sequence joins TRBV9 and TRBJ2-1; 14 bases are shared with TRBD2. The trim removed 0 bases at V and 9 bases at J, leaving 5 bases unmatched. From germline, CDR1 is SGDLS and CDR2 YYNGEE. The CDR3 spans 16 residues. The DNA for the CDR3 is TGTGCCAGCAGCGTAGAGGGGACTAGCGGGAGAATTGAGCAGTTCTTC. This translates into CASSVEGTSGRIEQFF.

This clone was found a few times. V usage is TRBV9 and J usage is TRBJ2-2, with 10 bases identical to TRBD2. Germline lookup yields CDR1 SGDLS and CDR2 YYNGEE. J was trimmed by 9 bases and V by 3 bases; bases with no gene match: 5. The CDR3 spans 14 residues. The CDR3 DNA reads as TGTGCCAGCAGCGCCGGACTAGCGGAACGGGAGCTGTTTTTT. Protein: CASSAGLAERELFF.

DNA of the CDR3: TGTGCCAGTAGAAACCTACGTCGACAGGGGGAACTGTATGGCTACACCTTC. Its protein product is CASRNLRRQGELYGYTF. This rearrangement joins TRBV19 to TRBJ1-2; 9 nucleotides line up with TRBD1. This CDR3 is 17 amino acids long. The trim removed 6 bases at V and 5 bases at J, leaving 16 bases unmatched. CDR1 LNHDA and CDR2 SQIVND come from the germline V gene (reference sequence).

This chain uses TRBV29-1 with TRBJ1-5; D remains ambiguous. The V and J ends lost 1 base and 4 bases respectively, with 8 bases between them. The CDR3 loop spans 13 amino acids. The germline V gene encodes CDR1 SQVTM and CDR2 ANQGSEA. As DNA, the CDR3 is TGCAGCGTTGAAGGCGGGCCGAATCAGCCCCAGCATTTT. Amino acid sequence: CSVEGGPNQPQHF.

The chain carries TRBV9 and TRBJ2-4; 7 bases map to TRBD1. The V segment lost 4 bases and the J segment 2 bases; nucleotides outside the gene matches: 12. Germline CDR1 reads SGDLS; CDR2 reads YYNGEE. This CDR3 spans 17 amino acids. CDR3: CASSPPPGQSTKNIQYF. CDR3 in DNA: TGTGCCAGCAGCCCTCCCCCGGGACAGTCCACCAAAAACATTCAGTACTTC. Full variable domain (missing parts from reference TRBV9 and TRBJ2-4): DSGVTQTPKHLITATGQRVTLRCSPRSGDLSVYWYQQSLDQGLQFLIQYYNGEERAKGNILERFSAQQFPDLHSELNLSSLELGDSALYFCASSPPPGQSTKNIQYFGAGTRLSVL.